Ten or more counts support the clone carrying this T cell receptor beta chain. This specimen belongs to a study of molecular identifiers for immune sequencing clone quantification. The CDR3 totals 16 residues. The J segment lost 5 bases and the V segment lost 4 bases, leaving 10 bases of the junction unmatched. Germline assignment: CDR1 MDHEN and CDR2 SYDVKM. Via MiXCR, TCRdb re-called the PCR reads, giving one row per CDR3 protein. This sample has 460,000 or so distinct CDR3 sequences, with around 25% found just once. This clonotype was obtained from a human donor in good health. Some libraries in this study had Jurkat cell RNA spiked in. The chain carries TRBV28 and TRBJ2-5, with 10 positions matching TRBD1. The sample was naive CD8+ T cells from blood, with Jurkat cell RNA spiked in. Subset: FACS-sorted CD8+CD4-CCR7+CD45RA+ naive T cells. The CDR3 reads CASSSSPGTGAETQYF. CDR3 coding DNA: TGTGCCAGCAGTTCCTCCCCCGGGACAGGGGCGGAGACCCAGTACTTC.